The source of this TCR beta chain is a study of T cell clonality in common variable immunodeficiency. On this clone: Its antigen remains unidentified. The read terminates 3 residues before the CDR3 end, so the remaining end is supplied by the germline J gene.

Study-wide findings and caveats: In common variable immunodeficiency, TCR beta chains reportedly carried fewer deletions and N-nucleotide insertions.

Libraries were prepared by immunoSEQ multiplex PCR; TCRdb keeps only in-frame clonotypes and omits some of them. Singletons are absent from the sample, which has around 30,000 clones. The trim removed 0 bases at V and 8 bases at J, leaving 21 bases unmatched. The CDR3 is made up of 20 amino acids. Germline loops: CDR1 DFQATT, CDR2 SNEGSKA (reference sequence). The chain is built from TRBV20-1 and TRBJ2-1; 11 bases agree with TRBD2. The sequencing input was peripheral blood mononuclear cells. This clonotype was obtained from a human donor with common variable immunodeficiency. The part of the CDR3 DNA that was read is TGCAGTGCTAGAGATTCTGGGCTAGCGGGAGGTTTACAAGTCTATGATGAG. It yields the protein CSARDSGLAGGLQVYDE. The whole CDR3 sequence is CSARDSGLAGGLQVYDEQFF.